This T cell receptor beta chain originates from a study of human T cells and chemical hapten exposure. The overall study: Each patient's scalp received weekly diphenylcyclopropenone throughout the approximately 25-week study. General study points: Expanded TCRs created a significantly greater count of big CDR3 similarity clusters than controls did.

The CDR3 sequence is 13 residues long. CDR1 is SQVTM, CDR2 ANQGSEA, per germline. Trimming pared 6 bases from V and 7 bases from J, leaving 18 bases between. Indicated time point: patch test 1, 2 weeks after DPC sensitization. Treatment meaning: therapeutic diphenylcyclopropenone sensitization with weekly scalp DPC. This clonotype appeared many times. Its antigen is still unknown. The study's library attached unique molecular identifiers to single cDNA molecules. Each CDR3 protein is one row after TCRdb ran MiXCR on the RACE reads. The table lists under 65,000 distinct CDR3 sequences, approximately 9.1% of them singletons, with around 4.5% in the top ten.

Sample: whole blood, taken in connection with sensitization to the hapten diphenylcyclopropenone (DPC). The J gene is TRBJ1-2, the V gene TRBV29-1; the D gene is possibly TRBD1 (5 bases). This clonotype originated in a woman aged 45-59 years with alopecia areata. Some clones in this sample may be carry-over from other donors' samples. The CDR3 nucleotides read TGCAGCGTCCCGCGGGGTGCAGGGAGTGGCTACACCTTC. Its translation is CSVPRGAGSGYTF.